The 4 T cell receptor beta chains below were found in one sample sequenced in a study of T cell repertoires in cytomegalovirus infection. TCRdb itself ran the reads through MiXCR, one entry per CDR3 protein. Among 250,000 to 300,000 distinct CDR3 sequences listed, 25% were seen once. Sequences were obtained from PBMCs. The receptors come from a human donor in good health (CMV status not recorded). Some clones in this sample may be carry-over from other donors' samples.

The V gene is TRBV11-2, the J gene TRBJ2-7; 8 bases are shared with TRBD2. Losses at the gene ends were 7 bases for V and 2 bases for J; bases not matched to a gene: 4. The CDR3 length is 13 residues. Germline assignment: CDR1 SGHAT and CDR2 FQNNGV. The CDR3, as DNA: TGTGCCAGCACGGGGCGGGGGGCCTACGAGCAGTACTTC. Translation gives CASTGRGAYEQYF.

This clonotype was found a few times. V gene TRBV7-6 combines with J gene TRBJ1-1; perhaps TRBD1 as D (5 bases). V dropped 5 bases and J dropped 6 bases, with 13 bases sitting between them. This CDR3 is built from 13 residues. Germline CDR1 SGHVS, CDR2 FNYEAQ. For the CDR3, the DNA is TGTGCCAGCAGCGCTGGGACTTTCGCTGAAGCTTTCTTT. Its protein is CASSAGTFAEAFF.

This clonotype has a handful of counts. V gene TRBV7-7 combines with J gene TRBJ2-5; the match to TRBD1 covers 7 bases. The CDR3 has 14 residues. The germline V gene encodes CDR1 SSHAT and CDR2 FNYEAQ (reference sequence). Trimming at V came to 5 bases and at J to 5 bases, leaving 8 bases not matched to a gene. CDR3: CASSLDRAGETQYF. For the CDR3, the DNA is TGTGCCAGCAGCCTCGACAGGGCTGGGGAGACCCAGTACTTC. Filled out from reference TRBV7-7 and TRBJ2-5, the complete variable domain reads GAGVSQSPRYKVTKRGQDVTLRCDPISSHATLYWYQQALGQGPEFLTYFNYEAQPDKSGLPSDRFSAERPEGSISTLTIQRTEQRDSAMYRCASSLDRAGETQYFGPGTRLLVL.

This rearrangement joins TRBV19 to TRBJ2-5, with D tentatively TRBD1 or TRBD2 (6 bases each). Deletions cut 6 bases from V and 4 bases from J, with 12 bases between. In germline, CDR1 is LNHDA, CDR2 SQIVND (reference sequence). CDR3 length equals 13 residues. The CDR3 loop reads CASRIQGGETQYF. The CDR3 coding sequence is TGTGCCAGTAGGATACAGGGAGGAGAGACCCAGTACTTC.